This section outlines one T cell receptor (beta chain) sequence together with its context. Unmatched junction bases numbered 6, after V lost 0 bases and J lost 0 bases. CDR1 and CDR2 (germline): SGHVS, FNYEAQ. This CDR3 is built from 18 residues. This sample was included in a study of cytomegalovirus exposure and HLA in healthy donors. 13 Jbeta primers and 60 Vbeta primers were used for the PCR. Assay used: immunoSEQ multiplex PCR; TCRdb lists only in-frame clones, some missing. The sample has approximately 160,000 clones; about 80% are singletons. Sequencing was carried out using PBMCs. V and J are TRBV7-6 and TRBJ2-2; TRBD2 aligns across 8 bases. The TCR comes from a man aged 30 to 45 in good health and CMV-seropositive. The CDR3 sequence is CASSLAPELAANTGELFF. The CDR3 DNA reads TGTGCCAGCAGCTTAGCCCCCGAACTAGCGGCGAACACCGGGGAGCTGTTTTTT. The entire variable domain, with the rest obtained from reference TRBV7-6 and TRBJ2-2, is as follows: GAGVSQSPRYKVTKRGQDVALRCDPISGHVSLYWYRQALGQGPEFLTYFNYEAQQDKSGLPNDRFSAERPEGSISTLTIQRTEQRDSAMYRCASSLAPELAANTGELFFGEGSRLTVL.